This TCR beta chain is drawn from a study of blood T cell repertoires in COVID-19. This CDR3 region has 17 residues. CDR1 is SEHNR, CDR2 FQNEAQ, per germline (reference sequence). Deletions cut 10 bases from V and 0 bases from J, with 24 bases between. Some clones are missing from TCRdb's copy, which holds only in-frame ones; the method was immunoSEQ multiplex PCR. The sample lists roughly 160,000 clones, less than 85% occurring once. The sequence derives from a woman at least 80 years old with acute or convalescent COVID-19. Source material: peripheral blood. This chain links TRBV7-9 with TRBJ1-1; the D gene is possibly TRBD1 (5 bases). The CDR3 nucleotides are TGTGCCACCCATTCTTGGGGGGGGTCCCTCATGAACACTGAAGCTTTCTTT. It encodes CATHSWGGSLMNTEAFF.